These 20 T cell receptor beta chains were sequenced from one sample in a study of a mutant IDH1 vaccine in newly diagnosed glioma. Time point described: baseline, week 1 (first vaccination visit). The treatment denotes: pre-vaccination baseline after standard-of-care therapy. TCRdb's copy holds only in-frame clones and misses some; the assay was immunoSEQ multiplex PCR. The sample records about 38,000 clones, around 90% being singletons. Sequenced material: PBMCs, taken from a glioma patient treated with radiotherapy, temozolomide or both. All receptors come from a man younger than 35 with glioma.

The chain uses TRBV14 and TRBJ2-5; D remains unclear. V dropped 4 bases and J dropped 9 bases, with 15 bases sitting between them. The CDR3 has 13 residues. The germline gives CDR1 SGHDN, CDR2 FVKESK. CDR3 bases: TGTGCCAGCAGCCCCCAAACTGGTTCGGCCCAGTACTTC. Amino acid sequence: CASSPQTGSAQYF.

V gene TRBV5-4 combines with J gene TRBJ2-3; 7 nucleotides agree with TRBD1. This CDR3 contains 13 residues. V lost 5 bases to trimming and J lost 8 bases; unmatched junction nucleotides: 8. Per germline, CDR1 SGHNT and CDR2 YYREEE (reference sequence). CDR3 in DNA: TGTGCCAGCAGTGTCACAGGGGCTGTTACGCAGTATTTT. Protein: CASSVTGAVTQYF.

V usage is TRBV29-1 and J usage is TRBJ1-1; 8 bases fit TRBD1. The germline gives CDR1 SQVTM, CDR2 ANQGSEA. This CDR3 comprises 11 residues. V lost 6 bases to trimming and J lost 11 bases; unmatched junction nucleotides: 8. CDR3 sequence (DNA): TGCAGCGTCAGAGCGACAGGGGAGGCTTTCTTT. This gives the protein CSVRATGEAFF.

The gene calls are TRBV10-3 and TRBJ1-5; D uncertain. This CDR3 is 12 amino acids long. The germline V gene has CDR1 ENHRY and CDR2 SYGVKD. For the CDR3, the DNA is TGTGGAACCAGTGACACCAATCAGCCCCAGCATTTT. Its protein is CGTSDTNQPQHF.

The chain combines TRBV28 with TRBJ2-5; 11 bases are a match to TRBD2. Germline CDR1 and CDR2: MDHEN and SYDVKM. CDR3 length equals 16 residues. The V and J ends lost 5 bases and 2 bases, in that order; junction bases with no gene match: 7. The CDR3 nucleotides are TGTGCCAGCAGTACCCCGACTAGCGGGGCTCAAGAGACCCAGTACTTC. Protein sequence: CASSTPTSGAQETQYF.

This clone occurred a few times. This sequence joins TRBV19 and TRBJ1-5; D not certain. Trimming removed 8 bases at V and 6 bases at J, with 11 bases between. Germline V lookup: CDR1 LNHDA, CDR2 SQIVND (reference sequence). This CDR3 has 12 amino acids. Here the CDR3 reads CASCPWGQPQHF. The CDR3 DNA reads as TGTGCCAGTTGCCCTTGGGGTCAGCCCCAGCATTTT.

The chain couples TRBV30 to TRBJ2-5, with a tentative D call TRBD2 (5 bases). The CDR3 extends over 12 amino acids. Germline-derived CDR1 and CDR2 are GTSNPN and SVGIG (reference sequence). The V and J ends lost 5 bases and 5 bases respectively, with 12 bases between them. CDR3 sequence (DNA): TGTGCCTGGGGGCCCGGGGTGGAGACCCAGTACTTC. Translated, it gives CAWGPGVETQYF.

The chain links TRBV30 to TRBJ2-7, with 7 bases that match TRBD1. Germline V gene sequence: CDR1 GTSNPN, CDR2 SVGIG (reference sequence). V lost 1 base and J lost 5; bases outside the gene matches: 5. CDR3 length: 13 residues. The CDR3 DNA follows: TGTGCCTGGAGTGGACAGGGTGGCGACGAGCAGTACTTC. Protein: CAWSGQGGDEQYF.

This chain uses TRBV4-2 with TRBJ1-4; TRBD1 aligns across 7 bases. V lost 0 bases and J lost 8; bases outside the gene matches: 6. Per the germline V gene, CDR1 is LGHNA and CDR2 is YNFKEQ. The CDR3 length is 15 residues. The CDR3 DNA follows: TGTGCCAGCAGCCAAGATCGCACAGGGGAAGAAAAACTGTTTTTT. As protein: CASSQDRTGEEKLFF.

CDR3 DNA sequence: TGTGCCAGCAGCAAGGGACAGGGTGACTATGGCTACACCTTC. Translating it yields CASSKGQGDYGYTF. The V and J genes are TRBV5-4 and TRBJ1-2, with 9 bases that match TRBD1. CDR1 and CDR2 (germline): SGHNT, YYREEE (reference sequence). The CDR3 is 14 amino acids. V lost 4 bases to trimming and J lost 3 bases; unmatched junction nucleotides: 4.

J is TRBJ1-1 and V is TRBV5-1; D not resolved. Germline V lookup: CDR1 SGHRS, CDR2 YFSETQ. V dropped 0 bases and J dropped 1 base, with 4 bases sitting between them. This CDR3 comprises 13 residues. The CDR3 DNA reads as TGCGCCAGCAGCTTGGGGGAGAACACTGAAGCTTTCTTT. Translated, it gives CASSLGENTEAFF.

V gene TRBV9 combines with J gene TRBJ2-1; tentative D call: TRBD2 (6 bases). CDR1 SGDLS and CDR2 YYNGEE come from the germline V gene. With 4 bases removed from V and 4 bases from J, the gap between germline ends came to 18 bases. This CDR3 region has 16 residues. The CDR3 spells CASSPRLVVTYNEQFF. CDR3 bases: TGTGCCAGCAGCCCCAGACTAGTGGTTACTTACAATGAGCAGTTCTTC.

J is TRBJ2-7 and V is TRBV7-9, with 7 bases fitting TRBD1. V shed 2 bases and J 1 base; nucleotides not matched to a gene: 5. CDR3 length equals 15 residues. Germline V gene data show CDR1 as SEHNR and CDR2 as FQNEAQ (reference sequence). CDR3 sequence reads: CASSLLAGGSYEQYF. CDR3 bases: TGTGCCAGCAGCTTATTGGCAGGGGGTTCCTACGAGCAGTACTTC.

The chain couples TRBV28 to TRBJ1-1; 9 nucleotides match TRBD1. This CDR3 is 15 amino acids long. With 6 bases clipped from V and 4 bases from J, the junction kept 9 bases outside the gene matches. The germline V gene encodes CDR1 MDHEN and CDR2 SYDVKM. The CDR3 is CASSPRGQGGTEAFF. CDR3 DNA sequence: TGTGCCAGCAGCCCCCGGGGACAGGGTGGCACTGAAGCTTTCTTT.

This CDR3 is CASSLGTIRLKGSGYTF. As DNA, the CDR3 is TGTGCCAGCAGCTTAGGTACCATCCGCCTCAAAGGTTCTGGCTACACCTTC. V usage is TRBV7-9 and J usage is TRBJ1-2; D is uncertain. The CDR3 runs to 17 residues. From germline, CDR1 is SEHNR and CDR2 FQNEAQ (reference sequence). Trimming shortened V by 1 base and J by 7 bases, and 22 bases separated the two germline ends. The full variable domain, its missing parts supplied by reference TRBV7-9 and TRBJ1-2, is DTGVSQNPRHKITKRGQNVTFRCDPISEHNRLYWYRQTLGQGPEFLTYFQNEAQLEKSRLLSDRFSAERPKGSFSTLEIQRTEQGDSAMYLCASSLGTIRLKGSGYTFGSGTRLTVV.

V and J are TRBV20-1 and TRBJ2-1; TRBD2 matches 7 bases. The germline V gene encodes CDR1 DFQATT and CDR2 SNEGSKA (reference sequence). The CDR3 consists of 11 residues. The V and J ends lost 6 bases and 7 bases, in that order; junction bases with no gene match: 3. CDR3 in DNA: TGCAGTGCCACGCGGGGGAATGAGCAGTTCTTC. Translating it yields CSATRGNEQFF.

The V gene is TRBV6-6, the J gene TRBJ1-5; TRBD1 matches at 7 bases. Per germline, CDR1 MNHNY and CDR2 SVGAGI (reference sequence). V dropped 6 bases and J dropped 2; count of bases not matched to a gene: 4. The CDR3 is 14 amino acids. In DNA, the CDR3 is TGTGCCAGCAGGGGGGACAGCCGCAATCAGCCCCAGCATTTT. This codes for CASRGDSRNQPQHF.

The gene calls are TRBV5-1 and TRBJ1-1, with D maybe TRBD1 (5 bases). V shed 2 bases and J shed 7 bases, with 12 bases lying between them. The CDR3 totals 13 residues. Germline CDR1 and CDR2: SGHRS and YFSETQ. CDR3 amino acids: CASSFQGEGEAFF. The CDR3 DNA reads as TGCGCCAGCAGCTTTCAGGGTGAAGGTGAAGCTTTCTTT.

The rearrangement joins TRBV18 to TRBJ2-1; no clear D gene. Looked up from germline, CDR1 is KGHSH and CDR2 is LQKENI. With 5 bases removed from V and 8 bases from J, the gap between germline ends came to 10 bases. The CDR3 has 12 residues. DNA of the CDR3: TGTGCCAGCTCATCGTCGTCGCATGAGCAGTTCTTC. This codes for CASSSSSHEQFF.

This clone appeared once. The rearrangement links TRBV7-6 to TRBJ1-5; no clear D. This CDR3 contains 15 residues. V gave up 1 base and J gave up 3 bases, with 10 bases separating them. Germline-derived CDR1 and CDR2 are SGHVS and FNYEAQ. As DNA, the CDR3 is TGTGCCAGCAGCTTAGGAAACAGCCTCAATCAGCCCCAGCATTTT. As protein: CASSLGNSLNQPQHF.